Listed below are T cell receptor beta chains from one sample, sequenced in a study of patients and donors after allogeneic stem cell transplantation. Each CDR3 protein is one row after TCRdb ran MiXCR on the RT-PCR reads. The sample lists about 200,000 distinct CDR3 sequences, about 37% seen once, with around a tenth in the top ten. The material sequenced was blood, either unsorted or a sorted T cell fraction (not recorded which). All receptors derive from a human donor who was either an allogeneic HSCT recipient or a stem cell or donor lymphocyte infusion donor (not recorded which). It is not recorded whose cells these are; they may come from a transplant donor. Both conserved end residues are part of each CDR3. A clone size is listed for some rows: how often the clone was seen (once, few, many), or a class if it is expanded.

clone_size,v_call,j_call,cdr3_aa
NA,TRBV4-1,TRBJ1-4,CASSQEGQGYEKLFF
once,TRBV18,TRBJ1-1,CASSPPRQGRTEAFF
NA,TRBV5-1,TRBJ1-4,CASSLATGVNEKLFF
NA,TRBV9,TRBJ1-1,CASNRQDTLSEAFF
NA,TRBV18,TRBJ2-2,CASSSLRPGELFF
few,TRBV20-1,TRBJ1-1,CSARDDRPVGTEAFF
NA,TRBV4-3,TRBJ2-2,CASSTNTGELFF
once,TRBV29-1,TRBJ2-1,CSVEQLAHYNEQFF
NA,TRBV6-5,TRBJ2-5,CASSTLAGGRETQYF
few,TRBV10-3,TRBJ2-3,CAISGGRGEYF
NA,TRBV24-1,TRBJ2-2,CATSDLGQGLTGELFF
few,TRBV7-9,TRBJ1-4,CASSLAQGASNEKLFF
NA,TRBV7-2,TRBJ1-6,CASSSRDRNNSPLHF
few,TRBV12-3/TRBV12-4,TRBJ2-7,CASSFGGLEQYF
few,TRBV7-2,TRBJ2-3,CASSLVAGTTDTQYF
NA,TRBV4-1,TRBJ2-7,CASSQDYSPAYEQYF
NA,TRBV20-1,TRBJ2-3,CSAREIGVADTQYF
few,TRBV20-1,TRBJ2-3,CSASGTGAPDTQYF
few,TRBV20-1,TRBJ1-2,CSASSAGTNYGYTF
NA,TRBV5-1,TRBJ2-7,CASSFDKTLYF
few,TRBV10-3,TRBJ1-5,CAISESVNQPQHF
NA,TRBV6-6,TRBJ1-5,CASKIPGNQPQHF
many,TRBV7-9,TRBJ1-1,CASSPEVPGGNTEAFF
few,TRBV12-3/TRBV12-4,TRBJ1-5,CASSRGQGSNQPQHF
NA,TRBV5-8,TRBJ2-3,CASSLGQALTDTQYF
NA,TRBV27,TRBJ1-3,CASSSGPSSGNTIYF
NA,TRBV29-1,TRBJ1-1,CSGGNTEAFF
NA,TRBV28,TRBJ2-3,CASSLTLGQGGPTDTQYF
NA,TRBV7-3,TRBJ1-4,CASSLSGGASEKLFF
NA,TRBV20-1,TRBJ2-1,CSAYPGHRYNEQFF
once,TRBV28,TRBJ2-5,CASSPPHQETQYF
NA,TRBV20-1,TRBJ1-5,CSARDWSPPGRGNQPQHF
NA,TRBV5-1,TRBJ1-2,CASRPGTPYGYTF
few,TRBV11-2,TRBJ2-3,CASSLDAGEVDTQYF
NA,TRBV20-1,TRBJ1-4,CSASRTGANEKLFF
NA,TRBV11-2,TRBJ2-5,CASSTGLAGSKETQYF
many,TRBV20-1,TRBJ1-1,CSASGTGVTEAFF
NA,TRBV30,TRBJ1-1,CAWSNAGAGDTEAFF
few,TRBV4-1,TRBJ1-1,CASSHRGTGTEAFF
NA,TRBV30,TRBJ2-1,CAFPSGQGQNEQFF
NA,TRBV29-1,TRBJ2-1,CSVGKGSGSGEQFF